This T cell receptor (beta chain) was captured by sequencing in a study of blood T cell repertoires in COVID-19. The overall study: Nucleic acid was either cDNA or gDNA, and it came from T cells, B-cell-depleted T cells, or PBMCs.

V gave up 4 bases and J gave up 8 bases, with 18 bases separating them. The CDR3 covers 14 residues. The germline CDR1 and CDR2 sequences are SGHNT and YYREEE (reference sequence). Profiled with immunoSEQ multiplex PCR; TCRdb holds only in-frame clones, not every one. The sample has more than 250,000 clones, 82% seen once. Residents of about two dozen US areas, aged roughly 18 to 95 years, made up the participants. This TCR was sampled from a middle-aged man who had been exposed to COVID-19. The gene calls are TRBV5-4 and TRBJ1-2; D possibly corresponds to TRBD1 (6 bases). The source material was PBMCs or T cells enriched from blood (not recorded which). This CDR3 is CASSIVSRGTGYTF. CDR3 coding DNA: TGTGCCAGCAGCATCGTATCGAGGGGGACGGGCTACACCTTC.